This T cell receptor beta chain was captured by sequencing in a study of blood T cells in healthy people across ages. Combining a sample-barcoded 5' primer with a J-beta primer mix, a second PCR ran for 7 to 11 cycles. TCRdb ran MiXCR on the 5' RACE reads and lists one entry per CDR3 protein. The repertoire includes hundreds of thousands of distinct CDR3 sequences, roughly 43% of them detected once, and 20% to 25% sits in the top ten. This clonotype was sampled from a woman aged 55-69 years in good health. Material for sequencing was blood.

CDR3 DNA sequence: TGTGCCAGCAGTTACTCCAGGGGGCGAAGGGAGACCCAGTACTTC. Translation: CASSYSRGRRETQYF. The chain couples TRBV6-6 to TRBJ2-7; 8 bases are shared with TRBD1. The J call may be incorrect, as the DNA end agrees better with TRBJ2-5. From germline, CDR1 is MNHNY and CDR2 SVGAGI (reference sequence). This CDR3 has 15 amino acids.